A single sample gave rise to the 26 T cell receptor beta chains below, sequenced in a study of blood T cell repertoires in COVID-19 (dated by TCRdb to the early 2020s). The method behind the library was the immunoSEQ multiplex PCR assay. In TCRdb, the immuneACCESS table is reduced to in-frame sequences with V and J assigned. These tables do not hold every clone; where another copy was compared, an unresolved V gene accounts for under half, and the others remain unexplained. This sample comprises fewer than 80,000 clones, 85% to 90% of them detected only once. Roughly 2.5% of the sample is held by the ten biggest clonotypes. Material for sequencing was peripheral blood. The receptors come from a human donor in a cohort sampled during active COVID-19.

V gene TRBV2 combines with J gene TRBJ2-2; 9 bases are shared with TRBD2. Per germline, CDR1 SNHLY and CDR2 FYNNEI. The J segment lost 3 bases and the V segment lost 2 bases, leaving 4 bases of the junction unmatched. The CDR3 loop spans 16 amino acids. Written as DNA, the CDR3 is TGTGCCAGCAGTGAAACAGCGGGAGGCTACACCGGGGAGCTGTTTTTT. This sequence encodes CASSETAGGYTGELFF.

CDR3 nucleotides: TGCGCCAGCAGCCAAACAGGACTAGCGGGAGGTAACGAGCAGTACTTC. Its protein is CASSQTGLAGGNEQYF. The rearrangement joins TRBV4-3 to TRBJ2-7; TRBD2 matches 14 bases. J lost 5 bases, V lost 2 bases, and 5 bases had no gene match. CDR1 and CDR2 (germline): LGHNA, YSLEER. This CDR3 has 16 residues.

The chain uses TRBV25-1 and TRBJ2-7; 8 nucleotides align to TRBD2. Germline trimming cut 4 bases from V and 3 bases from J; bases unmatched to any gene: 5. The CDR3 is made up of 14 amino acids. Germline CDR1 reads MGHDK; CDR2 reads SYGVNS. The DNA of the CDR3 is TGTGCCAGCAGTGTGATAGCGGGAAACTACGAGCAGTACTTC. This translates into CASSVIAGNYEQYF.

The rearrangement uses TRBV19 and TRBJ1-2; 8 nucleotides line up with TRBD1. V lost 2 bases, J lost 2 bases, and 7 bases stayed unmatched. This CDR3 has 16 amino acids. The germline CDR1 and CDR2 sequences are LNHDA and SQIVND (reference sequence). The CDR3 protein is CASSISSGQGNYGYTF. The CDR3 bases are TGTGCCAGTAGTATATCGTCCGGACAGGGAAACTATGGCTACACCTTC.

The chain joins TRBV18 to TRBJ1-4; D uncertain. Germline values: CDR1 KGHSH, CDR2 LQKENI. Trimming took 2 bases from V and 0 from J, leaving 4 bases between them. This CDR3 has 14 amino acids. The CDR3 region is CASSPGATNEKLFF. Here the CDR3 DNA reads TGTGCCAGCTCACCAGGAGCAACTAATGAAAAACTGTTTTTT.

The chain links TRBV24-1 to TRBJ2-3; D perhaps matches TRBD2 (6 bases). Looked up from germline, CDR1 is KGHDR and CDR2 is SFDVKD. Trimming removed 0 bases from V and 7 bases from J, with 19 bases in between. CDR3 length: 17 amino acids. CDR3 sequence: CATSDLSSAGSLNTQYF. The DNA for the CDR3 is TGTGCCACCAGTGATTTGAGTTCCGCGGGATCGCTAAATACGCAGTATTTT.

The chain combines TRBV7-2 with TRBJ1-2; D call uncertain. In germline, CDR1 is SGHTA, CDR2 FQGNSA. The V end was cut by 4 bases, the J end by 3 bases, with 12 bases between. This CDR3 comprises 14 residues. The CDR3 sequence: CASSSTTNYYGYTF. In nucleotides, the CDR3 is TGTGCCAGCAGCTCAACGACAAACTACTATGGCTACACCTTC.

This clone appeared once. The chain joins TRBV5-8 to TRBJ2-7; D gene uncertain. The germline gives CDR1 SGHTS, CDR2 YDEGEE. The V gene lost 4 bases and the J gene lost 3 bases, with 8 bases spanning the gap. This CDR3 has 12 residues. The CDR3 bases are TGTGCCAGCAGCCCCAGAATCTACGAGCAGTACTTC. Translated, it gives CASSPRIYEQYF.

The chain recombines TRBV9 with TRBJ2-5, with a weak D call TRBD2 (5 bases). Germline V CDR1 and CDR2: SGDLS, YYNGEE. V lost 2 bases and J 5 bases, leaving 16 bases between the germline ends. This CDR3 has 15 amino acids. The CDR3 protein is CASSVLGSGGETQYF. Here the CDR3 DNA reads TGTGCCAGCAGCGTTCTGGGGAGCGGCGGCGAGACCCAGTACTTC.

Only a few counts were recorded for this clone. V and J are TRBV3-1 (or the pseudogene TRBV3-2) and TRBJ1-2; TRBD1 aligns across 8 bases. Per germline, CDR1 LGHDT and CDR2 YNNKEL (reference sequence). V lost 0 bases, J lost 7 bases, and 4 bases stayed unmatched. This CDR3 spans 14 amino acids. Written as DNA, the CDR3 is TGTGCCAGCAGCCAAGAGACGGACAGGGCTGGCTACACCTTC. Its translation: CASSQETDRAGYTF.

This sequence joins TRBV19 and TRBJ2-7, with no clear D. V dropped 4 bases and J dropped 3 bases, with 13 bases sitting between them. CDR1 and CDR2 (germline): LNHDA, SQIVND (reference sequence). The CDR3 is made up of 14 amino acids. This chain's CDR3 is CASSNSATHYEQYF. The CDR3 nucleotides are TGTGCCAGTAGTAATAGTGCCACCCACTACGAGCAGTACTTC.

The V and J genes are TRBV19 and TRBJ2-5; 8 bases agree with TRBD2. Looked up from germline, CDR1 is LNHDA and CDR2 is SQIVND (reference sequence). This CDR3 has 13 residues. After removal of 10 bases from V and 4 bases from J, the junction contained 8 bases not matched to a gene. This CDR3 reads CATTAGGVETQYF. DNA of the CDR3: TGTGCCACCACTGCGGGGGGAGTAGAGACCCAGTACTTC.

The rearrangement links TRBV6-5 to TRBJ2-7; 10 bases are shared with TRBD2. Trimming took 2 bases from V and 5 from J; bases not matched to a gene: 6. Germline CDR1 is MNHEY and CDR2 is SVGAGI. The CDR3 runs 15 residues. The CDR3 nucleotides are TGTGCCAGCAGTTACGCTAGCGGGGGATCCCACGAGCAGTACTTC. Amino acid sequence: CASSYASGGSHEQYF.

Here the CDR3 reads CASSPFPGGYNEQFF. The CDR3 nucleotides read TGTGCCAGCAGCCCTTTCCCGGGGGGCTACAATGAGCAGTTCTTC. The V gene is TRBV7-3, the J gene TRBJ2-1, with 7 bases aligning to TRBD2. V lost 5 bases, J lost 3 bases, and 7 bases stayed unmatched. The CDR3 has 15 residues. Germline V gives CDR1 SGHTA, CDR2 FQGTGA.

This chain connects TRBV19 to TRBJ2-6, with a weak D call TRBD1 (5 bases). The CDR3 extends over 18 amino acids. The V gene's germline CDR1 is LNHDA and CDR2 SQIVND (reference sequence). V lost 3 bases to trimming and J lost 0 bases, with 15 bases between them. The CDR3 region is CASSMDTLTPSGANVLTF. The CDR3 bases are TGTGCCAGTAGTATGGACACCCTAACCCCCTCTGGGGCCAACGTCCTGACTTTC.

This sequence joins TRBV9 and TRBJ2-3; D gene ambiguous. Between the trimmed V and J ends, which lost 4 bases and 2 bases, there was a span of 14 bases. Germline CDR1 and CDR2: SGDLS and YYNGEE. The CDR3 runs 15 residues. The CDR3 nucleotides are TGTGCCAGCAGCCCCTTAGAGGTACACACAGATACGCAGTATTTT. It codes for CASSPLEVHTDTQYF.

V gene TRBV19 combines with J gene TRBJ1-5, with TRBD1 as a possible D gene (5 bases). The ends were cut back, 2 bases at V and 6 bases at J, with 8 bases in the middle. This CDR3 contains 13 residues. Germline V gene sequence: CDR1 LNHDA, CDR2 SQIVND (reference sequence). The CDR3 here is CASSISGGQPQHF. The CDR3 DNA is TGTGCCAGTAGTATAAGCGGGGGTCAGCCCCAGCATTTT. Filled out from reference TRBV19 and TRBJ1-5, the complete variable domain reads DGGITQSPKYLFRKEGQNVTLSCEQNLNHDAMYWYRQDPGQGLRLIYYSQIVNDFQKGDIAEGYSVSREKKESFPLTVTSAQKNPTAFYLCASSISGGQPQHFGDGTRLSIL.

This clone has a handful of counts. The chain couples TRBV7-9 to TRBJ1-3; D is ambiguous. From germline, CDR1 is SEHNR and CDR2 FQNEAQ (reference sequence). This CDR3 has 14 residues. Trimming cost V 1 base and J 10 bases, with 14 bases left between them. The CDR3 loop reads CASSLGTEKRTIYF. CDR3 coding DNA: TGTGCCAGCAGCTTAGGGACTGAGAAAAGGACCATATATTTT.

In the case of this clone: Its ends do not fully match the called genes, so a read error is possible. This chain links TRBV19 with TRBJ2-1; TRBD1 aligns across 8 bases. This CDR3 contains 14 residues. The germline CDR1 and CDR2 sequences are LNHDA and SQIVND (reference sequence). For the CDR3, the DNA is TGTGCCGGTAGTATGGCAGGGGGCTCGGATGAGCAGTTCTTC. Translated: CAGSMAGGSDEQFF. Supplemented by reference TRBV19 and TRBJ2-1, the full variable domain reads DGGITQSPKYLFRKEGQNVTLSCEQNLNHDAMYWYRQDPGQGLRLIYYSQIVNDFQKGDIAEGYSVSREKKESFPLTVTSAQKNPTAFYLCAGSMAGGSDEQFFGPGTRLTVL.

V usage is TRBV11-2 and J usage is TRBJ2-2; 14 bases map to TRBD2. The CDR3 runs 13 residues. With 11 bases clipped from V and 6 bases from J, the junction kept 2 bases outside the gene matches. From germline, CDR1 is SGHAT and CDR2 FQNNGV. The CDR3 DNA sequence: TGTGCCGCGGGACTAGCGGGGGCCGGGGAGCTGTTTTTT. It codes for CAAGLAGAGELFF.

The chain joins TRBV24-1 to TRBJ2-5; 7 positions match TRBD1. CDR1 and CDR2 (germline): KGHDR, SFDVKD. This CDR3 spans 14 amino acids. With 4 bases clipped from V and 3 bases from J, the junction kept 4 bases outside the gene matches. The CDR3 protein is CATSEAGTEETQYF. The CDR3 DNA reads TGTGCCACCAGTGAGGCCGGGACAGAAGAGACCCAGTACTTC.

The CDR3 sequence is CASRTTSGRWHEQFF. The CDR3 DNA reads as TGTGCCAGCAGAACCACTAGCGGGAGGTGGCATGAGCAGTTCTTC. The chain uses TRBV6-5 and TRBJ2-1; 12 positions agree with TRBD2. The germline gives CDR1 MNHEY, CDR2 SVGAGI. The junction had 8 bases not matched to a gene; V was cut back by 6 bases and J by 8 bases. This CDR3 contains 15 residues.

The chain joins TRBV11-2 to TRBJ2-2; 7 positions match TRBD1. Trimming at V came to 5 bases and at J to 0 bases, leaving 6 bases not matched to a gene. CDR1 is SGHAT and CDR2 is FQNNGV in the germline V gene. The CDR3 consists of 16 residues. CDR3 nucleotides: TGTGCCAGCAGCCCGAGGGGGCGTTCGAACACCGGGGAGCTGTTTTTT. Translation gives CASSPRGRSNTGELFF.

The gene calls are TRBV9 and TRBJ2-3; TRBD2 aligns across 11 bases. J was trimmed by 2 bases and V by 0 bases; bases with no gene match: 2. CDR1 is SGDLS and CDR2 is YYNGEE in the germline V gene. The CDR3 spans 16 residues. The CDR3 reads CASSVGLAGYTDTQYF. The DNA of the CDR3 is TGTGCCAGCAGCGTAGGACTAGCGGGGTACACAGATACGCAGTATTTT.

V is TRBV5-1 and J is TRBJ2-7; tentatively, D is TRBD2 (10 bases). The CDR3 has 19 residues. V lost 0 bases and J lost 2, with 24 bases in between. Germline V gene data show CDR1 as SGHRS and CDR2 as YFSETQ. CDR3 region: CASSLVWDRASGSAYEQYF. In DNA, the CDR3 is TGCGCCAGCAGCTTGGTGTGGGACAGGGCTAGCGGGAGCGCCTACGAGCAGTACTTC.

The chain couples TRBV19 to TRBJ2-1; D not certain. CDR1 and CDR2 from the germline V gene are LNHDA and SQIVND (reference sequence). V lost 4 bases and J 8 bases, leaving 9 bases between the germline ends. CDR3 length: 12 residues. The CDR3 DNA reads TGTGCCAGTAGTACCCCGGTCGATGAGCAGTTCTTC. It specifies CASSTPVDEQFF.